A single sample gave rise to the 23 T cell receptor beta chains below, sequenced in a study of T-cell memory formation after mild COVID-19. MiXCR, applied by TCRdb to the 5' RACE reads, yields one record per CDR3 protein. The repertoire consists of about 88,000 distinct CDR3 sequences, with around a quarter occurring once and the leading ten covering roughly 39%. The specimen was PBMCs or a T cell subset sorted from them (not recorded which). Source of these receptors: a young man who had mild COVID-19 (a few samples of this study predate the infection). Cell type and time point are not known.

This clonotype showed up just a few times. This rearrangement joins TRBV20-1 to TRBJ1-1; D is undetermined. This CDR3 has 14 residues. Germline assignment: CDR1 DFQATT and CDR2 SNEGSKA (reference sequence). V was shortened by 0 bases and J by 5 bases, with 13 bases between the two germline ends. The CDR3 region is CSARDMRVGTEAFF. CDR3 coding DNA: TGCAGTGCTAGAGATATGAGGGTAGGAACTGAAGCTTTCTTT.

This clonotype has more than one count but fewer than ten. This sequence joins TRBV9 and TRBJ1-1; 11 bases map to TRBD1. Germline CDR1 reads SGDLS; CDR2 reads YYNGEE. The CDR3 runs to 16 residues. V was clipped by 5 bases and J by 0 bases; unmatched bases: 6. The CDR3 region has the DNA TGTGCCAGCAGAGCCGGGACAGGGGGACTGAACACTGAAGCTTTCTTT. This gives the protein CASRAGTGGLNTEAFF.

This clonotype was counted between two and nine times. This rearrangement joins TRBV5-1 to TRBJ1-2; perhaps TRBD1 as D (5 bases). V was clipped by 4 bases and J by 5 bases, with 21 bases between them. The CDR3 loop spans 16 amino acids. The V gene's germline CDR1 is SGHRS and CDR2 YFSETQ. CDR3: CASSRAGSDSRYGYTF. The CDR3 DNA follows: TGCGCCAGCAGCCGCGCCGGTTCCGACAGCCGATATGGCTACACCTTC.

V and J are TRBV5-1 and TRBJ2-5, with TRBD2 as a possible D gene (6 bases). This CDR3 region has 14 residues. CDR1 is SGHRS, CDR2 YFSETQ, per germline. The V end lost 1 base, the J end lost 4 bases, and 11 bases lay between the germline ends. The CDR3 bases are TGCGCCAGCAGCTTGAGGAGGGGTACAGAGACCCAGTACTTC. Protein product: CASSLRRGTETQYF.

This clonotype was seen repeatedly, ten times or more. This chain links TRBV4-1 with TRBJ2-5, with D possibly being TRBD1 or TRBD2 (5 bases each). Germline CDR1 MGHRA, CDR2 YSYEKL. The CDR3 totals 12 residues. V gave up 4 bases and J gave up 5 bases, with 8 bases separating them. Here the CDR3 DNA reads TGCGCCAGCAGCCCCCGGGGCGAGACCCAGTACTTC. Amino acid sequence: CASSPRGETQYF.

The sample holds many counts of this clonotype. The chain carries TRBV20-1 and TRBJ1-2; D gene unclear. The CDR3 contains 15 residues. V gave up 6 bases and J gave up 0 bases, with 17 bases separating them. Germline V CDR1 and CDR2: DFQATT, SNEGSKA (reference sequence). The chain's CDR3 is CSARRVGPANYGYTF. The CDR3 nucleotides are TGCAGTGCGCGAAGGGTCGGTCCCGCTAACTATGGCTACACCTTC.

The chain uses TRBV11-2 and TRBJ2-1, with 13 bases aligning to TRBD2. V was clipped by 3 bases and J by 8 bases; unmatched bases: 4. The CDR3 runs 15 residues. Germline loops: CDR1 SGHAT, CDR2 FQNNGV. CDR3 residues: CASSFGTSGGDEQFF. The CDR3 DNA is TGTGCCAGCAGCTTTGGCACTAGCGGGGGGGATGAGCAGTTCTTC.

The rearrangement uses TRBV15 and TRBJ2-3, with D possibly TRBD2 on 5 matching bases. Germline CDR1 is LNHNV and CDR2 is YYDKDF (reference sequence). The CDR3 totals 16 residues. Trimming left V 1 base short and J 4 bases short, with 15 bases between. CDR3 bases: TGTGCCACCAGCAGAGTAAGGGTGGGGAGTGCAGATACGCAGTATTTT. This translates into CATSRVRVGSADTQYF. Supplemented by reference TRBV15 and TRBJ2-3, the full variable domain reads DAMVIQNPRYQVTQFGKPVTLSCSQTLNHNVMYWYQQKSSQAPKLLFHYYDKDFNNEADTPDNFQSRRPNTSFCFLDIRSPGLGDTAMYLCATSRVRVGSADTQYFGPGTRLTVL.

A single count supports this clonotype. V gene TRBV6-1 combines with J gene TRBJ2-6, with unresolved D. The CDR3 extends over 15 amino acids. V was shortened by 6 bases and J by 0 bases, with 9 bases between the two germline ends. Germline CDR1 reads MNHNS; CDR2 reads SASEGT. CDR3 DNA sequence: TGTGCCAGCAGCGCGGATCTCTCTGGGGCCAACGTCCTGACTTTC. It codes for CASSADLSGANVLTF.

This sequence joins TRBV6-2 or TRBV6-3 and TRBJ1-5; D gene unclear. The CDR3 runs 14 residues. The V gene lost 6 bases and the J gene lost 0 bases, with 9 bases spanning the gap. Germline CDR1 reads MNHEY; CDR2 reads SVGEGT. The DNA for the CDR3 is TGTGCCAGCAGAAACAGTGATAGCAATCAGCCCCAGCATTTT. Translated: CASRNSDSNQPQHF.

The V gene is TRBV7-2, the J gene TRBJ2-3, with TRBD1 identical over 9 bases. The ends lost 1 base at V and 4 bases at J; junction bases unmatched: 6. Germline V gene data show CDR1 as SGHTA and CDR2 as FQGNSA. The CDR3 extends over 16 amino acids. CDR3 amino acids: CASSLVVWDRADTQYF. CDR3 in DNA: TGTGCCAGCAGCTTAGTGGTTTGGGACAGGGCAGATACGCAGTATTTT.

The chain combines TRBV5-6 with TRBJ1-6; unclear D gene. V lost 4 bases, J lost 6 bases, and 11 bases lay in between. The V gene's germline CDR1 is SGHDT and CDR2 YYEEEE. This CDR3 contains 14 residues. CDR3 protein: CASSLDGFNSPLHF. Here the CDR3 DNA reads TGTGCCAGCAGCCTGGACGGTTTTAATTCACCCCTCCACTTT. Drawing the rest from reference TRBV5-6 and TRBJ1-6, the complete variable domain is DAGVTQSPTHLIKTRGQQVTLRCSPKSGHDTVSWYQQALGQGPQFIFQYYEEEERQRGNFPDRFSGHQFPNYSSELNVNALLLGDSALYLCASSLDGFNSPLHFGNGTRLTVT.

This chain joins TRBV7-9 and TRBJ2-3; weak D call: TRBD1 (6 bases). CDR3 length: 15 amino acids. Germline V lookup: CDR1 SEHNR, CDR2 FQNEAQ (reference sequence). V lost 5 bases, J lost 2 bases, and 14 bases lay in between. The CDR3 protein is CASSGRDTLTDTQYF. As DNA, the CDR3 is TGTGCCAGCAGCGGACGGGACACCCTCACAGATACGCAGTATTTT.

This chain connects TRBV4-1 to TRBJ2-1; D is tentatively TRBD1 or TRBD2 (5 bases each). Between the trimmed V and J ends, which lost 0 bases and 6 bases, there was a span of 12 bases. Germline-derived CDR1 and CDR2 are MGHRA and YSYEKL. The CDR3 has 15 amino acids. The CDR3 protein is CASSQERGITNEQFF. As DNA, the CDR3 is TGCGCCAGCAGCCAAGAGAGGGGTATTACCAATGAGCAGTTCTTC.

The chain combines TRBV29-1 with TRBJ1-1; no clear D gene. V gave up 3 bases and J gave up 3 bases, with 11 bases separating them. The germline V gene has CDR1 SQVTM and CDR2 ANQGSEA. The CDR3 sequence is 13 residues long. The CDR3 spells CSVEDSGDTEAFF. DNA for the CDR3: TGCAGCGTTGAGGATAGCGGGGACACTGAAGCTTTCTTT.

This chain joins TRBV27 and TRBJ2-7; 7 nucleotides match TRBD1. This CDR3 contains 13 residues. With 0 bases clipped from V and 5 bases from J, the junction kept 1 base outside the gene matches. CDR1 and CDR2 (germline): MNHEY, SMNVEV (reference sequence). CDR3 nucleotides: TGTGCCAGCAGTTTATCAGGGGGCAACGAGCAGTACTTC. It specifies CASSLSGGNEQYF.

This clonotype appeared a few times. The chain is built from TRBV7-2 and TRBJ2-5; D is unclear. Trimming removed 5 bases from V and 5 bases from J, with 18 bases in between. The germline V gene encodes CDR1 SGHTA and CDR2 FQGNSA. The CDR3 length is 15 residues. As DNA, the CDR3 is TGTGCCAGCAGCCCCTACCAGAGGCCAAGGGAGACCCAGTACTTC. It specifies CASSPYQRPRETQYF. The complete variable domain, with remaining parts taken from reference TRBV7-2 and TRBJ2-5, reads GAGVSQSPSNKVTEKGKDVELRCDPISGHTALYWYRQSLGQGLEFLIYFQGNSAPDKSGLPSDRFSAERTGGSVSTLTIQRTQQEDSAVYLCASSPYQRPRETQYFGPGTRLLVL.

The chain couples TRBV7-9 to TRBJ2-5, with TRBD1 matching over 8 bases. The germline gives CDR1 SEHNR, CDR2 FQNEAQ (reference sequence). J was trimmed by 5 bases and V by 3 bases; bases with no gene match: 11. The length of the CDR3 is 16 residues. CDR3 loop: CASSFIGTGGRETQYF. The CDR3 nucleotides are TGTGCCAGCAGCTTCATCGGGACAGGCGGACGGGAGACCCAGTACTTC.

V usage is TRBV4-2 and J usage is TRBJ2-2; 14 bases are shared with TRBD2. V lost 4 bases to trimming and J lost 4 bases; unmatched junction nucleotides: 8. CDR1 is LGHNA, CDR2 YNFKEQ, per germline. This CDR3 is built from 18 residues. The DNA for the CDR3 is TGTGCCAGCAGCCTAGGACTAGCGGGGGGCGCCGGCACCGGGGAGCTGTTTTTT. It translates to CASSLGLAGGAGTGELFF.

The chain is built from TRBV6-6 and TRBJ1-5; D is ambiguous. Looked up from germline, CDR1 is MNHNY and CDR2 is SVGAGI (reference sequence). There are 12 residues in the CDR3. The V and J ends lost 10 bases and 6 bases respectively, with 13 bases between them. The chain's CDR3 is CATKLGSQPQHF. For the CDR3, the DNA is TGTGCCACCAAGCTTGGGTCTCAGCCCCAGCATTTT.

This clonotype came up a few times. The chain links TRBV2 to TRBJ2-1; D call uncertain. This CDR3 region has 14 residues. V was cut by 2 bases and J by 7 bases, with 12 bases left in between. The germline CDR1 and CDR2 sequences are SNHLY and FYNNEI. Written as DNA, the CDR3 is TGTGCCAGCAGTGAACATCCTCTGGGTAATGAGCAGTTCTTC. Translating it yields CASSEHPLGNEQFF.

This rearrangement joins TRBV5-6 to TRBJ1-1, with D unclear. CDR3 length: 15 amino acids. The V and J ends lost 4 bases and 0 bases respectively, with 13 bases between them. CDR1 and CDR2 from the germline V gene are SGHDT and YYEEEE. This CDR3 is CASSTGPVVNTEAFF. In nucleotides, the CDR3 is TGTGCCAGCAGCACGGGCCCGGTAGTGAACACTGAAGCTTTCTTT.

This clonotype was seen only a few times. The CDR3 DNA sequence: TGCGCCAGCAGCAAGGGGGGGGTGAACACTGAAGCTTTCTTT. Its protein product is CASSKGGVNTEAFF. The gene calls are TRBV5-1 and TRBJ1-1; maybe TRBD1 (6 bases). The CDR3 has 14 amino acids. The germline gives CDR1 SGHRS, CDR2 YFSETQ. The V and J ends lost 4 bases and 0 bases respectively, with 10 bases between them.